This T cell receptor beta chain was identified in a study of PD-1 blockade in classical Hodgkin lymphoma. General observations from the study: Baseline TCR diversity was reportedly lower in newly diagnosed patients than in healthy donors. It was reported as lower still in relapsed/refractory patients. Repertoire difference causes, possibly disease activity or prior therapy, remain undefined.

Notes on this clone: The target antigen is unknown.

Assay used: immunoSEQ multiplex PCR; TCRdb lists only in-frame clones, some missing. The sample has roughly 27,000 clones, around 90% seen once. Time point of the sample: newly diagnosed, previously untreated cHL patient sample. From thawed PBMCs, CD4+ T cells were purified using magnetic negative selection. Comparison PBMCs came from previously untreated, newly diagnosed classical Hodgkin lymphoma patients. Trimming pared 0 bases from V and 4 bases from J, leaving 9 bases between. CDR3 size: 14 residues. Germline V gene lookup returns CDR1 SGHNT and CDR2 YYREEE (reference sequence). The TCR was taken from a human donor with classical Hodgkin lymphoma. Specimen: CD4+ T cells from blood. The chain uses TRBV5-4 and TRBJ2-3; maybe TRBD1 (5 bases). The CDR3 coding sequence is TGTGCCAGCAGCTTGGCCGAAGGGGCAGATACGCAGTATTTT. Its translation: CASSLAEGADTQYF.